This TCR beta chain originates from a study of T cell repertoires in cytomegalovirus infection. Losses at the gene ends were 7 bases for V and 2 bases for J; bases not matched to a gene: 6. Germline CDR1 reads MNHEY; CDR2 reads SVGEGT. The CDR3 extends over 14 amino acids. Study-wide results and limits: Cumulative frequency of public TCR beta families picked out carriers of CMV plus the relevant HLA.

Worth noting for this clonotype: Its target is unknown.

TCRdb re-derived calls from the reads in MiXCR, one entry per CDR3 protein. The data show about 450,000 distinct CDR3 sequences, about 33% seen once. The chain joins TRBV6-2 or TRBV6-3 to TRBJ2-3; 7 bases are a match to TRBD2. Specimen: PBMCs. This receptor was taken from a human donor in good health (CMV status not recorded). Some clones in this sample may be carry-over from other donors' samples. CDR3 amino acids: CASNPGDYTDTQYF. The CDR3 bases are TGTGCCAGCAACCCGGGGGACTACACAGATACGCAGTATTTT.